The 2 T cell receptor beta chains below come from one sample, sequenced in a study of blood T cell repertoires in COVID-19. This table comes from immunoSEQ multiplex PCR, and its TCRdb copy is limited to in-frame clones, with some not included. The table shows 350,000 to 450,000 clones, with around 87% occurring only once. The sample comprised peripheral blood. Receptors originate from a woman between 55 and 75 years old with COVID-19, enrolled during active disease.

The chain has TRBV7-9 and TRBJ1-4, with 7 bases identical to TRBD1. The CDR3 loop spans 12 amino acids. V was clipped by 4 bases and J by 11 bases; unmatched bases: 4. Per the germline V gene, CDR1 is SEHNR and CDR2 is FQNEAQ (reference sequence). DNA for the CDR3: TGTGCCAGCAGCTCGCCACAGGGGAAACTGTTTTTT. Translated: CASSSPQGKLFF.

This chain's CDR3 is CASRPVGGRNSPLHF. The CDR3 DNA reads TGTGCCAGCAGACCTGTGGGAGGGCGTAATTCACCCCTCCACTTT. V gene TRBV7-2 combines with J gene TRBJ1-6, with D uncertain. CDR3 size: 15 residues. Germline V CDR1 and CDR2: SGHTA, FQGNSA. V lost 6 bases and J 6 bases, leaving 15 bases between the germline ends.